This entry concerns a single T cell receptor (beta chain). This sample is part of a study of blood T cell repertoires in COVID-19. Overall study: Acute and convalescent COVID-19 specimens originated in the United States, Italy and Spain. PBMCs, B-cell-depleted T cells, or T cells provided the cDNA or gDNA that made up the material.

Generated by immunoSEQ multiplex PCR, the TCRdb table keeps only in-frame clones and is missing some. The data hold 70,000 or so clones, with around 74% observed a single time. This clonotype was obtained from a man aged 70 or older with acute or convalescent COVID-19. Sequenced material: peripheral blood.

CDR3 loop: CASSLRAGRQETQYF. For the CDR3, the DNA is TGTGCCAGCAGCTTAAGAGCTGGGAGGCAAGAGACCCAGTACTTC. The chain joins TRBV7-2 to TRBJ2-5; D possibly corresponds to TRBD2 (6 bases). This CDR3 contains 15 residues. V was cut by 2 bases and J by 2 bases, with 12 bases left in between. The germline V gene has CDR1 SGHTA and CDR2 FQGNSA. The entire variable domain, with the rest obtained from reference TRBV7-2 and TRBJ2-5, is as follows: GAGVSQSPSNKVTEKGKDVELRCDPISGHTALYWYRQSLGQGLEFLIYFQGNSAPDKSGLPSDRFSAERTGGSVSTLTIQRTQQEDSAVYLCASSLRAGRQETQYFGPGTRLLVL.